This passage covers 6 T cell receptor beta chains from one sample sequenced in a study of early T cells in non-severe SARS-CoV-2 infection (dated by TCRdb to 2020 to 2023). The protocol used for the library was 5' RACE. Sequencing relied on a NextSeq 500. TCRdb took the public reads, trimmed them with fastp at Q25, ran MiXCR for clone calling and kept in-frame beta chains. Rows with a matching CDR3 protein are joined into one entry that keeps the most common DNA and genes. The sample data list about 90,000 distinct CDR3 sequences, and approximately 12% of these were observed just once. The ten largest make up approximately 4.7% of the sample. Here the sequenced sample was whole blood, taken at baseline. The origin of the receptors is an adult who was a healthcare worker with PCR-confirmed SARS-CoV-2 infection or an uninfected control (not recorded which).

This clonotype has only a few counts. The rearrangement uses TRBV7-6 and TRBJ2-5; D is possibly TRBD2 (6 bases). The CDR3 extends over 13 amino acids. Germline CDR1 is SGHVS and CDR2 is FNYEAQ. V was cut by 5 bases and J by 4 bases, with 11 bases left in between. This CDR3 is CASSPPAGETQYF. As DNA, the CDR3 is TGTGCCAGCAGCCCACCAGCGGGAGAGACCCAGTACTTC.

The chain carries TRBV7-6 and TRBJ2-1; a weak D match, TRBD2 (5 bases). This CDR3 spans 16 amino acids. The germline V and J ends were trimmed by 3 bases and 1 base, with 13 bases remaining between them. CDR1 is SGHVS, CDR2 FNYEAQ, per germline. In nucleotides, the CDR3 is TGTGCCAGCAGCTTTAACGGGGAGCTGTCCTACAATGAGCAGTTCTTC. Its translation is CASSFNGELSYNEQFF.

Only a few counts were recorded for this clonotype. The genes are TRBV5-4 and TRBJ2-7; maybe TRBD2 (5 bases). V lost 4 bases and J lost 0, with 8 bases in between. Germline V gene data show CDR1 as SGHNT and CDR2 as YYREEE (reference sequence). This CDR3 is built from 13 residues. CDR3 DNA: TGTGCCAGCAGCGCGGGTGGCTCCTACGAGCAGTACTTC. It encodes CASSAGGSYEQYF.

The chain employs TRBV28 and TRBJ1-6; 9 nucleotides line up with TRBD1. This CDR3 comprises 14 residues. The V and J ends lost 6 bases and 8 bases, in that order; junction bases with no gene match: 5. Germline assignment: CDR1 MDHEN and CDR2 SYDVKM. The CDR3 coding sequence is TGTGCCAGCAGGAGGACAGGGGTGGATTCACCCCTCCACTTT. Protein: CASRRTGVDSPLHF.

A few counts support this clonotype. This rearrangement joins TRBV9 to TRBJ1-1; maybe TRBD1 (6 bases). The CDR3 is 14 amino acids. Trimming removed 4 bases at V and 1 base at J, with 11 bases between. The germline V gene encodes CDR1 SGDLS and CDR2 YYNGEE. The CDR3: CASSPRTENTEAFF. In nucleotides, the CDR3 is TGTGCCAGCAGCCCCCGGACAGAGAACACTGAAGCTTTCTTT.

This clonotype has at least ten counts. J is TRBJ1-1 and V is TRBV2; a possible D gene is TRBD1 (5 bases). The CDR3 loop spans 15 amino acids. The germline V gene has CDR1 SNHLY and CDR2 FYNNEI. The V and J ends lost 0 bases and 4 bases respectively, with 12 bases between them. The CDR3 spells CASSEAGRASTEAFF. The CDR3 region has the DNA TGTGCCAGCAGTGAAGCTGGCAGGGCTAGCACTGAAGCTTTCTTT.